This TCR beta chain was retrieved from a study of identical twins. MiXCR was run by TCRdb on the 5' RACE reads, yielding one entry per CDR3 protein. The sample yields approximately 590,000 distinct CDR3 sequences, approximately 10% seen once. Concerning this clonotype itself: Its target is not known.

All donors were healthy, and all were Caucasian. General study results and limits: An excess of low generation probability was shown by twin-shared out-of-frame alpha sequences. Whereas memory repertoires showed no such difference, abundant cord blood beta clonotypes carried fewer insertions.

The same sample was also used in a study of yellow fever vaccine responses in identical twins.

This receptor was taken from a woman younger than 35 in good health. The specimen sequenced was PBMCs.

The CDR3 DNA follows: TGTGCCAGCAGCGTAGACTCGGCAGGGGGCTCGGGAAATGAAAAACTGTTTTTT. It is translated as CASSVDSAGGSGNEKLFF. The rearrangement links TRBV9 to TRBJ1-4; 8 bases fit TRBD1. The trim removed 0 bases at V and 5 bases at J, leaving 12 bases unmatched. This CDR3 contains 18 residues. Germline CDR1 and CDR2: SGDLS and YYNGEE.